This paragraph covers one T cell receptor (beta chain) sequence. Its antigen remains unknown. This sample is drawn from a study of identical twins. Overall study results and limits: Abundant beta clonotypes from cord blood had fewer insertions, unlike memory repertoires, which showed none.

Germline V gene sequence: CDR1 SSHAT, CDR2 FNYEAQ (reference sequence). Trimming took off 5 bases at V and 5 bases at J, with 24 bases between the two ends. The CDR3 runs to 18 residues. TCRdb re-called the 5' RACE reads through MiXCR, storing one row per CDR3 protein. The data show hundreds of thousands of distinct CDR3 sequences, about 12% seen once. This sample also belongs to another study, concerning yellow fever vaccine responses in identical twins.

The sequence derives from a woman younger than 35 in good health. The source material was CD8+ T cells sorted from blood. J is TRBJ2-2 and V is TRBV7-7, with a tentative D call TRBD1 (8 bases). CDR3 in amino acids: CASSPQGGPSSLTGELFF. For the CDR3, the DNA is TGTGCCAGCAGCCCACAGGGGGGGCCTTCGTCTTTGACCGGGGAGCTGTTTTTT.